The 10 T cell receptor beta chains in this list originate from one sample, sequenced in a study of T cell repertoires in cytomegalovirus infection. TCRdb fed the reads into MiXCR, producing one record per CDR3 protein. Of around 450,000 distinct CDR3 sequences in the sample, 10% to 12% are singletons; the top ten hold roughly a tenth. The material sequenced was PBMCs. These receptors were taken from a human donor in good health (CMV status not recorded). Some clones in this sample may be carry-over from other donors' samples.

This clonotype was found many times. The chain joins TRBV19 to TRBJ2-1; TRBD2 might be the D (6 bases). This CDR3 has 14 residues. Trimming removed 6 bases at V and 3 bases at J, with 12 bases between. From germline, CDR1 is LNHDA and CDR2 SQIVND (reference sequence). In DNA, the CDR3 is TGTGCCAGTAGCCGGGACTCCCTCTACAATGAGCAGTTCTTC. This encodes CASSRDSLYNEQFF.

This clonotype was recorded a few times. This chain connects TRBV3-1 to TRBJ1-6; a possible D gene is TRBD1 (6 bases). V lost 1 base, J lost 10 bases, and 8 bases lay in between. CDR3 size: 13 residues. Germline V gene lookup returns CDR1 LGHDT and CDR2 YNNKEL (reference sequence). This chain's CDR3 is CASSQGTDSPLHF. The DNA for the CDR3 is TGTGCCAGCAGCCAAGGGACAGACTCACCCCTCCACTTT.

This clonotype was detected a few times. The chain joins TRBV12-3 or TRBV12-4 to TRBJ2-1; 8 positions match TRBD2. V shed 3 bases, J shed 7 bases, and the junction held 5 bases outside the gene matches. The CDR3 is 14 amino acids. Here the CDR3 reads CASSFRGGRNEQFF. For the CDR3, the DNA is TGTGCCAGCAGTTTTCGGGGGGGTAGGAATGAGCAGTTCTTC.

The V call is TRBV14, the J call TRBJ2-2; either TRBD1 or TRBD2 may fit D (6 bases each). The CDR3 extends over 14 amino acids. The V gene's germline CDR1 is SGHDN and CDR2 FVKESK. V lost 4 bases to trimming and J lost 4 bases, with 10 bases between them. CDR3 region: CASSPTGATGELFF. The DNA for the CDR3 is TGTGCCAGCAGCCCTACGGGGGCCACCGGGGAGCTGTTTTTT.

The table lists this clonotype with many counts. The DNA for the CDR3 is TGTGCCAGCAGCTCGCCAATAGACGGGGAGCTGTTTTTT. As protein: CASSSPIDGELFF. The chain links TRBV7-9 to TRBJ2-2; no clear D gene. Looked up from germline, CDR1 is SEHNR and CDR2 is FQNEAQ (reference sequence). The CDR3 is 13 residues long. Between the trimmed V and J ends, which lost 4 bases and 7 bases, there was a span of 10 bases.

This clonotype was observed many times. The chain uses TRBV2 and TRBJ2-2, with D unclear. The CDR3 is 14 amino acids. Deletions cut 2 bases from V and 0 bases from J, with 4 bases between. The germline V gene encodes CDR1 SNHLY and CDR2 FYNNEI. The CDR3 region is CASSEIANTGELFF. CDR3 nucleotides: TGTGCCAGCAGTGAAATAGCGAACACCGGGGAGCTGTTTTTT.

This sequence joins TRBV6-6 and TRBJ1-1, with D unresolved. Germline CDR1 and CDR2: MNHNY and SVGAGI (reference sequence). V was trimmed by 7 bases and J by 3 bases, leaving 12 bases between them. This CDR3 spans 13 amino acids. In DNA, the CDR3 is TGTGCCAGCAAGGGAAATTTGTACACTGAAGCTTTCTTT. The encoded protein is CASKGNLYTEAFF.

This clonotype has a handful of counts. One junction end does not reproduce the germline sequence, and a read error may be involved. The chain has TRBV4-1 and TRBJ1-5; no clear D. Germline CDR1 is MGHRA and CDR2 is YSYEKL. This CDR3 contains 15 residues. The CDR3 loop is CASSQRGNSNQPQHF. CDR3 nucleotides: TGTGCCAGCAGCCAACGAGGCAATAGCAATCAGCCCCAGCATTTT.

This clonotype was seen many times. V gene TRBV7-8 combines with J gene TRBJ2-5, with 16 bases identical to TRBD2. The CDR3 is made up of 17 amino acids. V lost 5 bases and J lost 5; bases outside the gene matches: 8. Per germline, CDR1 SGHVS and CDR2 FQNEAQ. The CDR3 is CASSPRGTSGGVETQYF. For the CDR3, the DNA is TGTGCCAGCAGCCCCCGAGGGACTAGCGGGGGGGTTGAGACCCAGTACTTC.

The chain's CDR3 is CASSLARTGLNEQYF. In DNA form, the CDR3 reads TGTGCCAGCAGTTTAGCCCGGACAGGGTTAAACGAGCAGTACTTC. The chain recombines TRBV12-3 or TRBV12-4 with TRBJ2-7, with 8 bases lining up with TRBD1. Trimming cost V 0 bases and J 5 bases; bases outside gene matches: 6. This CDR3 comprises 15 residues.